The 4 T cell receptor beta chains in this list originate from one sample, sequenced in a study of beta chain features in type 1 diabetes. What was sequenced were expressed TCRB transcripts, since all of the isolated RNA had been reverse transcribed. Repertoires were generated with immunoSEQ multiplex PCR, while TCRdb's copy carries only in-frame clones and drops some. The table records around 190,000 clones, around an eighth of them present only once. The sequenced material came from central memory CD4+ T cells from blood. These receptors were collected from a woman aged 18-29 years in good health.

This clone has more than one count but fewer than ten. The chain links TRBV5-4 to TRBJ2-5, with 8 bases fitting TRBD1. The germline V gene encodes CDR1 SGHNT and CDR2 YYREEE (reference sequence). The V and J ends lost 4 bases and 3 bases, in that order; junction bases with no gene match: 8. There are 15 residues in the CDR3. The CDR3 region has the DNA TGTGCCAGCAGCCGATCAGGGGGCCGAGAAGAGACCCAGTACTTC. It specifies CASSRSGGREETQYF. Filled out from reference TRBV5-4 and TRBJ2-5, the complete variable domain reads ETGVTQSPTHLIKTRGQQVTLRCSSQSGHNTVSWYQQALGQGPQFIFQYYREEENGRGNFPPRFSGLQFPNYSSELNVNALELDDSALYLCASSRSGGREETQYFGPGTRLLVL.

This clone was observed a handful of times. This chain uses TRBV6-6 with TRBJ2-7; TRBD1 matches 12 bases. The CDR3 runs to 16 residues. The junction had 7 bases not matched to a gene; V was cut back by 5 bases and J by 2 bases. Looked up from germline, CDR1 is MNHNY and CDR2 is SVGAGI (reference sequence). In DNA, the CDR3 is TGTGCCAGCAGTACCCTCCGGGACAGGGGGCCCTACGAGCAGTACTTC. Amino acids: CASSTLRDRGPYEQYF.

This clone has more than one count but fewer than ten. The chain recombines TRBV6-5 with TRBJ1-1; D is possibly TRBD1 (5 bases). Looked up from germline, CDR1 is MNHEY and CDR2 is SVGAGI. The CDR3 loop spans 12 amino acids. V was shortened by 5 bases and J by 10 bases, with 14 bases between the two germline ends. CDR3 DNA: TGTGCCAGCAGTAACAGGTTGTCCGCAGCTTTCTTT. Translating it yields CASSNRLSAAFF.

This clone was seen at least ten times. Distinct nucleotide sequences in the sample also encode this CDR3. The J gene is TRBJ2-3, the V gene TRBV5-1, with D unclear. The germline V gene encodes CDR1 SGHRS and CDR2 YFSETQ. CDR3 length equals 14 residues. V lost 0 bases, J lost 3 bases, and 8 bases lay in between. CDR3 DNA sequence: TGCGCCAGCAGCTTGGATATAGTGACAGATACGCAGTATTTT. Translating gives CASSLDIVTDTQYF.